This is a list of T cell receptor beta chains from one sample in a study of blood T cells in healthy people across ages. TCRdb independently ran MiXCR on the 5' RACE reads; one entry per CDR3 protein. The repertoire consists of more than 500,000 distinct CDR3 sequences, with about a quarter occurring once and the leading ten covering approximately 3.3%. These sequences were also reported in another study, on T cells of mothers and their children.

The sample taken for sequencing was blood. The source is a boy between 2 and 15 years old in good health. Both conserved end residues are trimmed from each CDR3. The D gene is left open where the match is weak. The listing skips clone size in some rows; elsewhere it reads once, few, many or a size class.

>TRBV7-9|NA|14|TRBD1|TRBJ1-2
ASSLGPDRVSYGYT
>TRBV7-8|few|13|NA|TRBJ1-6
ASSLREVVHSPLH
>TRBV7-3|NA|13|NA|TRBJ2-7
ASSSYPGGGSEQY
>TRBV3-1|few|14|TRBD1|TRBJ2-2
ASSPPGQGATGELF
>TRBV5-6|many|17|TRBD1|TRBJ2-1
ASSLSGWGQGVGGNEQF
>TRBV9|NA|14|NA|TRBJ2-2
ASSPWGGGNTGELF
>TRBV19|NA|14|TRBD2|TRBJ2-2
ASSSRLAANTGELF
>TRBV9|NA|11|TRBD2|TRBJ2-1
ASSVGTGGPQF
>TRBV7-6|few|11|NA|TRBJ1-3
ASSFGSGNTIY
>TRBV5-5|few|11|NA|TRBJ2-7
ASSVGHSYEQY
>TRBV5-1|NA|12|NA|TRBJ1-1
ASSADGLNTEAF
>TRBV5-1|NA|12|NA|TRBJ2-7
ASSSQALSYEQY
>TRBV12-3/TRBV12-4|NA|15|TRBD2|TRBJ2-5
ASRKRTSGTGEETQY
>TRBV29-1|few|13|TRBD2|TRBJ2-5
SVELASGAQETQY
>TRBV9|NA|12|NA|TRBJ2-1
ASSTNPPHGEQF
>TRBV6-2/TRBV6-3|NA|15|NA|TRBJ2-1
ASSTWMPVSSYNEQF
>TRBV7-2|few|14|TRBD1|NA
ASSLPGTGRAYEQY
>TRBV24-1|many|12|NA|TRBJ2-1
ATSDHGPLGEQF
>TRBV3-1|NA|18|TRBD2|TRBJ2-6
ASSQLLAGGPDSGANVLT
>TRBV9|NA|14|NA|TRBJ1-2
ASSPTSTFSNYDYT
>TRBV28|few|13|TRBD2|TRBJ2-1
ASTIAGGPYNEQF